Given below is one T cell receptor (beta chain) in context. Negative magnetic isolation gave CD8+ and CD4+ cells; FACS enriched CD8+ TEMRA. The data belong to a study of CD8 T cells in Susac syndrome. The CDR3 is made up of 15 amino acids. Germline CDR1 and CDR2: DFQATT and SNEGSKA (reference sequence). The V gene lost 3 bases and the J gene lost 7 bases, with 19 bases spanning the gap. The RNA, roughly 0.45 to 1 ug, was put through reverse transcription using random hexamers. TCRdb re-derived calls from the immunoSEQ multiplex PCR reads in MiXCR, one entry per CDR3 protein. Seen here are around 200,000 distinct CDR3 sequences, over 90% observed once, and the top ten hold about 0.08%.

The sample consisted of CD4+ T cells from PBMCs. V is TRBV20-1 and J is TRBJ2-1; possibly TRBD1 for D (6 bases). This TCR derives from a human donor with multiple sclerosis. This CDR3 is CSARGRGKIWNEQFF. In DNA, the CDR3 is TGCAGTGCTAGGGGAAGGGGGAAAATATGGAATGAGCAGTTCTTC.